These 25 T cell receptor beta chains were sequenced from one sample in a study of T cells in localized non-small cell lung cancer. TCRdb's copy holds only in-frame clones and misses some; the assay was immunoSEQ multiplex PCR. Of roughly 40,000 clones listed, approximately 86% are singletons. This sample comprised peripheral blood, obtained before any cancer treatment. The receptors here all came from a man between 18 and 49 years old with stage I lung adenocarcinoma.

This clone was detected a few times. This chain connects TRBV28 to TRBJ1-1; D is unclear. Germline CDR1 is MDHEN and CDR2 is SYDVKM. The length of the CDR3 is 12 residues. The V end lost 3 bases, the J end lost 7 bases, and 9 bases lay between the germline ends. The CDR3 coding sequence is TGTGCCAGCAGTTTGGGCCCAATTGAAGCTTTCTTT. Translated: CASSLGPIEAFF.

V and J are TRBV7-2 and TRBJ2-3; the D gene is possibly TRBD1 (6 bases). The CDR3 runs to 15 residues. Germline values: CDR1 SGHTA, CDR2 FQGNSA. The V end lost 5 bases, the J end lost 2 bases, and 14 bases lay between the germline ends. In nucleotides, the CDR3 is TGTGCCAGCAGCCCTAAGAGGGGGTACACAGATACGCAGTATTTT. As protein: CASSPKRGYTDTQYF.

CDR3 region: CASSLGGQGALEQYF. CDR3 nucleotide sequence: TGTGCCAGCAGCTTGGGAGGACAGGGGGCTCTCGAGCAGTACTTC. The chain joins TRBV7-9 to TRBJ2-7; the match to TRBD1 covers 11 bases. Unmatched junction bases numbered 7, after V lost 3 bases and J lost 6 bases. CDR3 size: 15 residues. Germline assignment: CDR1 SEHNR and CDR2 FQNEAQ (reference sequence).

The gene calls are TRBV19 and TRBJ1-6; the D is unclear. Germline V gives CDR1 LNHDA, CDR2 SQIVND (reference sequence). The length of the CDR3 is 12 residues. V dropped 3 bases and J dropped 8 bases, with 5 bases sitting between them. For the CDR3, the DNA is TGTGCCAGTAGTATGTCCGATTCACCCCTCCACTTT. Its translation is CASSMSDSPLHF.

V gene TRBV15 combines with J gene TRBJ2-1; 8 bases match TRBD2. J was trimmed by 0 bases and V by 0 bases; bases with no gene match: 7. Germline V CDR1 and CDR2: LNHNV, YYDKDF (reference sequence). The CDR3 is 18 amino acids. The CDR3 is CATSRDTGGGSSYNEQFF. CDR3 nucleotides: TGTGCCACCAGCAGAGATACCGGCGGGGGGAGCTCCTACAATGAGCAGTTCTTC.

The chain is built from TRBV5-1 and TRBJ2-3; D remains unclear. Trimming took off 2 bases at V and 7 bases at J, with 14 bases between the two ends. Per the germline V gene, CDR1 is SGHRS and CDR2 is YFSETQ. The CDR3 is 14 amino acids. Here the CDR3 DNA reads TGCGCCAGCAGCTTCGACGGTCCGATGAATACGCAGTATTTT. The encoded protein is CASSFDGPMNTQYF. Complete variable domain (other parts from reference TRBV5-1 and TRBJ2-3): KAGVTQTPRYLIKTRGQQVTLSCSPISGHRSVSWYQQTPGQGLQFLFEYFSETQRNKGNFPGRFSGRQFSNSRSEMNVSTLELGDSALYLCASSFDGPMNTQYFGPGTRLTVL.

V and J are TRBV19 and TRBJ1-1, with a tentative D call TRBD1 (6 bases). This CDR3 region has 14 residues. Germline values: CDR1 LNHDA, CDR2 SQIVND (reference sequence). V dropped 7 bases and J dropped 1 base, with 13 bases sitting between them. As DNA, the CDR3 is TGTGCCAGTAAAATACAGGGAACGAACACTGAAGCTTTCTTT. Its translation: CASKIQGTNTEAFF.

The count of this clone is one. Here the CDR3 DNA reads TGTGCCAGCAGCCAAAGGGACCACTACGAGCAGTACTTC. It is translated as CASSQRDHYEQYF. The chain links TRBV14 to TRBJ2-7, with D perhaps being TRBD1 or TRBD2 (5 bases each). In germline, CDR1 is SGHDN, CDR2 FVKESK. This CDR3 is built from 13 residues. The V end lost 2 bases, the J end lost 3 bases, and 8 bases lay between the germline ends. The variable domain in full, completed from reference TRBV14 and TRBJ2-7, reads EAGVTQFPSHSVIEKGQTVTLRCDPISGHDNLYWYRRVMGKEIKFLLHFVKESKQDESGMPNNRFLAERTGGTYSTLKVQPAELEDSGVYFCASSQRDHYEQYFGPGTRLTVT.

The chain couples TRBV19 to TRBJ1-1; D uncertain. Deletions cut 10 bases from V and 5 bases from J, with 11 bases between. CDR3 length: 11 residues. Germline assignment: CDR1 LNHDA and CDR2 SQIVND (reference sequence). The CDR3 loop reads CAIEDSTEAFF. The CDR3 bases are TGTGCCATCGAAGATTCAACTGAAGCTTTCTTT.

V gene TRBV6-5 combines with J gene TRBJ2-1; perhaps TRBD1 as D (6 bases). The V gene lost 5 bases and the J gene lost 5 bases, with 10 bases spanning the gap. The CDR3 is 13 residues long. Germline values: CDR1 MNHEY, CDR2 SVGAGI. The CDR3 loop reads CASSRGQNNEQFF. CDR3 DNA sequence: TGTGCCAGCAGTCGTGGACAGAACAATGAGCAGTTCTTC.

The V call is TRBV15, the J call TRBJ1-1; a possible D gene is TRBD1 (6 bases). CDR1 and CDR2 from the germline V gene are LNHNV and YYDKDF (reference sequence). There are 14 residues in the CDR3. Trimming cost V 1 base and J 4 bases, with 10 bases left between them. The CDR3 here is CATSRGGRGTEAFF. The CDR3 DNA follows: TGTGCCACCAGCAGAGGCGGCAGGGGCACTGAAGCTTTCTTT.

This clone was seen once. The rearrangement links TRBV29-1 to TRBJ1-4, with TRBD1 matching over 10 bases. The CDR3 covers 14 residues. CDR1 is SQVTM, CDR2 ANQGSEA, per germline. V shed 7 bases, J shed 4 bases, and the junction held 6 bases outside the gene matches. In nucleotides, the CDR3 is TGCAGCGGAGGGGACAGGGGAATTAATGAAAAACTGTTTTTT. Residues: CSGGDRGINEKLFF. The variable domain in full, with the rest retrieved from reference TRBV29-1 and TRBJ1-4, is SAVISQKPSRDICQRGTSLTIQCQVDSQVTMMFWYRQQPGQSLTLIATANQGSEATYESGFVIDKFPISRPNLTFSTLTVSNMSPEDSSIYLCSGGDRGINEKLFFGSGTQLSVL.

The V call is TRBV18, the J call TRBJ1-2; a possible D gene is TRBD1 (5 bases). V lost 3 bases and J lost 6, with 14 bases in between. Looked up from germline, CDR1 is KGHSH and CDR2 is LQKENI. CDR3 length: 14 residues. CDR3 residues: CASSPSGGSNGYTF. CDR3 DNA sequence: TGTGCCAGCTCACCCTCTGGGGGATCTAATGGCTACACCTTC.

V gene TRBV7-2 combines with J gene TRBJ2-7; D assignment may be TRBD1 or TRBD2 (6 bases each). The V gene's germline CDR1 is SGHTA and CDR2 FQGNSA. The CDR3 covers 14 residues. Between the trimmed V and J ends, which lost 7 bases and 2 bases, there was a span of 15 bases. The CDR3 protein is CASTSSRGAYEQYF. DNA for the CDR3: TGTGCCAGCACCTCCTCTAGGGGGGCCTACGAGCAGTACTTC.

The chain couples TRBV5-5 to TRBJ1-2; the D is unclear. Trimming stripped 0 bases from V and 8 bases from J, with 17 bases between. Per the germline V gene, CDR1 is SGHKS and CDR2 is YYEKEE (reference sequence). CDR3 size: 15 residues. This chain's CDR3 is CASSLAGLIAYGYTF. In DNA, the CDR3 is TGTGCCAGCAGCTTGGCAGGCCTAATCGCCTACGGCTACACCTTC.

The rearrangement joins TRBV5-4 to TRBJ1-2; a possible D gene is TRBD1 (6 bases). The CDR3 totals 15 residues. Germline values: CDR1 SGHNT, CDR2 YYREEE (reference sequence). Trimming pared 1 base from V and 4 bases from J, leaving 14 bases between. In DNA form, the CDR3 reads TGTGCCAGCAGCTTGATAGGCTGGGACACCTATGGCTACACCTTC. The encoded protein is CASSLIGWDTYGYTF.

The chain combines TRBV5-4 with TRBJ2-3; no clear D gene. Germline CDR1 and CDR2: SGHNT and YYREEE (reference sequence). V was trimmed by 5 bases and J by 4 bases, leaving 8 bases between them. The CDR3 is made up of 12 amino acids. The CDR3 bases are TGTGCCAGCAGTTCTGAAGCAGATACGCAGTATTTT. The encoded protein is CASSSEADTQYF.

The V call is TRBV29-1, the J call TRBJ2-7; TRBD2 matches 12 bases. This CDR3 spans 14 amino acids. The germline V gene encodes CDR1 SQVTM and CDR2 ANQGSEA. The trim removed 5 bases at V and 2 bases at J, leaving 4 bases unmatched. The CDR3 is CSVQTSGGPYEQYF. In nucleotides, the CDR3 is TGCAGCGTTCAGACTAGCGGGGGTCCCTACGAGCAGTACTTC.

The chain's CDR3 is CASSPQVQRSLYNEQFF. Here the CDR3 DNA reads TGTGCCAGCTCACCTCAGGTCCAGCGGTCGCTCTACAATGAGCAGTTCTTC. This chain connects TRBV18 to TRBJ2-1; weak D call: TRBD2 (5 bases). CDR1 and CDR2 from the germline V gene are KGHSH and LQKENI. With 3 bases removed from V and 3 bases from J, the gap between germline ends came to 18 bases. The CDR3 runs 17 residues.

The V and J genes are TRBV6-1 and TRBJ1-5; D unresolved. Germline lookup yields CDR1 MNHNS and CDR2 SASEGT. This CDR3 comprises 15 residues. V shed 0 bases and J shed 2 bases, with 8 bases lying between them. DNA of the CDR3: TGTGCCAGCAGTGAAGCGCTTCGGGGCAATCAGCCCCAGCATTTT. Translated, it gives CASSEALRGNQPQHF.

V usage is TRBV30 and J usage is TRBJ1-1; possibly TRBD1 for D (5 bases). The length of the CDR3 is 13 residues. The germline CDR1 and CDR2 sequences are GTSNPN and SVGIG (reference sequence). V was clipped by 4 bases and J by 0 bases, with 9 bases between them. CDR3 in DNA: TGTGCCTGGAACCCAGGGATGAACACTGAAGCTTTCTTT. Translating it yields CAWNPGMNTEAFF.

The rearrangement links TRBV9 to TRBJ1-3; D possibly corresponds to TRBD1 (5 bases). Germline-derived CDR1 and CDR2 are SGDLS and YYNGEE. Trimming removed 4 bases at V and 4 bases at J, with 15 bases between. The CDR3 spans 15 residues. CDR3 residues: CASSPSGGGGNTIYF. The DNA for the CDR3 is TGTGCCAGCAGCCCAAGTGGGGGTGGCGGAAACACCATATATTTT.

The chain employs TRBV15 and TRBJ2-3, with 8 bases lining up with TRBD2. The V segment lost 6 bases and the J segment 6 bases; nucleotides outside the gene matches: 11. CDR1 is LNHNV and CDR2 is YYDKDF in the germline V gene (reference sequence). CDR3 length: 15 amino acids. The CDR3 DNA sequence: TGTGCCACCAGGACTCAGACGGGGGGGCCGGATACGCAGTATTTT. This translates into CATRTQTGGPDTQYF.

This clone was seen only a few times. The chain has TRBV5-8 and TRBJ2-3; TRBD2 might be the D (5 bases). Per germline, CDR1 SGHTS and CDR2 YDEGEE. Trimming stripped 4 bases from V and 5 bases from J, with 20 bases between. The CDR3 totals 16 residues. CDR3 region: CASSLVTGFTQDTQYF. CDR3 nucleotide sequence: TGTGCCAGCAGCCTGGTAACGGGATTTACACAAGATACGCAGTATTTT.

The V gene is TRBV29-1, the J gene TRBJ2-7; 7 bases line up with TRBD1. Germline values: CDR1 SQVTM, CDR2 ANQGSEA. Trimming at V came to 8 bases and at J to 1 base, leaving 5 bases not matched to a gene. The CDR3 runs 12 residues. The CDR3 bases are TGCAGCCTGACAGGGTGGTCCTACGAGCAGTACTTC. Protein product: CSLTGWSYEQYF.